This T cell receptor (beta chain) was captured by sequencing in a study of T-cell memory formation after mild COVID-19. Using its own MiXCR run on the 5' RACE reads, TCRdb lists one record per CDR3 protein. The sample shows 70,000 to 95,000 distinct CDR3 sequences, 9.5% to 15% of them seen only once. V gave up 1 base and J gave up 0 bases, with 9 bases separating them. Germline CDR1 DFQATT, CDR2 SNEGSKA (reference sequence). The CDR3 is 14 residues long. This TCR was recovered from a young man who had mild COVID-19 (a few samples of this study predate the infection). Cell type and time point are not known. Sequencing used PBMCs or a T cell subset sorted from them (not recorded which). The J gene is TRBJ1-2, the V gene TRBV20-1, with D possibly TRBD1 on 5 matching bases. CDR3 sequence (DNA): TGCAGTGCTAGAGGCTGGACATCTAACTATGGCTACACCTTC. Translation: CSARGWTSNYGYTF.